Shown below are 5 T cell receptor beta chains from a single sample sequenced in a study of OX40 agonist ivuxolimab in advanced cancers. Repertoires were generated with immunoSEQ multiplex PCR, while TCRdb's copy carries only in-frame clones and drops some. The table has 150,000 to 170,000 clones, approximately 94% seen once. Material: CD4+ or CD8+ T cells sorted from blood, obtained in a trial of the OX40 agonist ivuxolimab. The receptors originated from an adult with an advanced solid tumor such as melanoma, head and neck, liver or kidney cancer.

The CDR3 here is CASSPPGQGASGELFF. As DNA, the CDR3 is TGTGCCAGCTCACCACCGGGACAGGGGGCATCCGGGGAGCTGTTTTTT. The chain links TRBV18 to TRBJ2-2; TRBD1 matches at 12 bases. V gave up 0 bases and J gave up 6 bases; unmatched junction bases: 2. This CDR3 region has 16 residues. The germline CDR1 and CDR2 sequences are KGHSH and LQKENI.

The gene calls are TRBV7-2 and TRBJ2-7; 8 nucleotides agree with TRBD1. The CDR3 totals 15 residues. Germline V lookup: CDR1 SGHTA, CDR2 FQGNSA. The junction had 10 bases not matched to a gene; V was cut back by 4 bases and J by 5 bases. The CDR3 protein is CASSYRTGTLNEQYF. The DNA for the CDR3 is TGTGCCAGCAGCTACAGGACAGGGACCTTAAACGAGCAGTACTTC.

V usage is TRBV19 and J usage is TRBJ2-7; possibly TRBD1 for D (5 bases). CDR3 length: 15 residues. The ends were cut back, 4 bases at V and 0 bases at J, with 13 bases in the middle. Germline lookup yields CDR1 LNHDA and CDR2 SQIVND (reference sequence). CDR3 sequence reads: CASSTRRTSSYEQYF. DNA for the CDR3: TGTGCCAGTAGTACTCGCAGGACAAGCTCCTACGAGCAGTACTTC.

The CDR3: CASSERRMYQETQYF. As DNA, the CDR3 is TGTGCCAGCAGTGAACGGCGGATGTACCAAGAGACCCAGTACTTC. The chain is built from TRBV2 and TRBJ2-5; D is unresolved. CDR1 and CDR2 from the germline V gene are SNHLY and FYNNEI. The CDR3 runs to 15 residues. V lost 2 bases to trimming and J lost 0 bases, with 10 bases between them.

V usage is TRBV28 and J usage is TRBJ2-2; 10 nucleotides align to TRBD1. V shed 1 base and J 4 bases; nucleotides not matched to a gene: 3. The CDR3 sequence is 16 residues long. The V gene's germline CDR1 is MDHEN and CDR2 SYDVKM. This CDR3 reads CASSLLGQGLTGELFF. DNA for the CDR3: TGTGCCAGCAGTTTATTGGGACAGGGGCTCACCGGGGAGCTGTTTTTT.